This TCR beta chain came from a study of CD8 T cells in Susac syndrome. An input of about 0.45 to 1 ug of RNA was subjected to reverse transcription using random hexamers. TCR beta CDR3 was amplified by immunoSEQ covering 54 Vbeta and 13 Jbeta. MiXCR, applied by TCRdb to the immunoSEQ multiplex PCR reads, yields one record per CDR3 protein. Among roughly 80,000 distinct CDR3 sequences, roughly 90% were seen once, and the ten largest hold just over 0.5%. The sequenced target, TCR beta, came from blood CD8+ and CD4+ T cells. Relapsing-remitting disease, either stable or active, was present in the multiple sclerosis controls, who were treatment-naive patients. Purification of the CD8+ and CD4+ T cells relied on negative isolation, and TEMRA cells underwent FACS enrichment. V was cut by 3 bases and J by 0 bases, with 10 bases left in between. The CDR3 consists of 15 residues. Germline-derived CDR1 and CDR2 are LGHNA and YSLEER.

The receptor's source is a human donor with multiple sclerosis. The rearrangement joins TRBV4-3 to TRBJ2-3; D perhaps matches TRBD2 (5 bases). The sequenced sample consisted of CD8+ T cells from PBMCs. The CDR3 is CASSQGRTSTDTQYF. The CDR3 DNA follows: TGCGCCAGCAGCCAGGGAAGGACTAGCACAGATACGCAGTATTTT.